This entry describes one T cell receptor beta chain. Its antigen is still unknown. This PCR relied on a set of 60 Vbeta primers and 13 Jbeta primers. Assay: immunoSEQ multiplex PCR; the TCRdb copy retains only in-frame clones and omits some. This sample has 100,000 to 150,000 clones, with 83% found just once. These data belong to a study of cytomegalovirus exposure and HLA in healthy donors. Study results and limitations: Highest at DRB1 and lowest at HLA-C, TCR association rates differed among HLA loci in a later analysis. Immune exposure was documented only through CMV serostatus. Overall, roughly 160 TCR beta chains were annotated as cytomegalovirus-associated.

Trimming pared 3 bases from V and 2 bases from J, leaving 4 bases between. Per germline, CDR1 ENHRY and CDR2 SYGVKD. This CDR3 is 12 amino acids long. The J gene is TRBJ1-1, the V gene TRBV10-3, with D uncertain. The sample was PBMCs. The clonotype originates from a girl under 10 years old in good health and CMV-seronegative. This chain's CDR3 is CAISEQNTEAFF. CDR3 sequence (DNA): TGTGCCATCAGTGAACAAAACACTGAAGCTTTCTTT.